The rows below give T cell receptor beta chains drawn from one sample of a study of control samples from healthy donors and cancer patients. TCRdb keeps only in-frame clones here, not all; method: immunoSEQ multiplex PCR. This table has roughly 130,000 clones, 90% to 95% appearing once. The sequencing sample was made of PBMCs. The receptor set was obtained from a man in his fifties or sixties with colorectal cancer. Each CDR3 is given with its conserved first and last residue. The D gene is left open where the match is weak. Rows may omit the clone size; those that give it use once, few, many or a size class.

length	D	J	size	V	CDR3	DNA
15	.	TRBJ2-2	.	TRBV18	CASSVGQANTGELFF	TGTGCCAGCTCAGTGGGCCAGGCGAACACCGGGGAGCTGTTTTTT
12	.	TRBJ2-3	.	TRBV18	CASSRSTDTQYF	TGTGCCAGCTCACGAAGCACAGATACGCAGTATTTT
14	.	TRBJ2-7	.	TRBV5-1	CASSLEGLPPEQYF	TGCGCCAGCAGCTTGGAGGGGCTCCCGCCCGAGCAGTACTTC
13	TRBD1	TRBJ1-3	once	TRBV19	CASDRDSGNTIYF	TGTGCCAGCGACAGGGACTCTGGAAACACCATATATTTT
14	.	TRBJ1-1	.	TRBV6-5	CASSYSFTDTEAFF	TGTGCCAGCAGTTACTCATTCACGGACACTGAAGCTTTCTTT
14	TRBD1	TRBJ2-2	.	TRBV10-2	CASKGQGESGELFF	TGCGCCAGCAAGGGACAGGGGGAGAGCGGGGAGCTGTTTTTT
14	.	TRBJ2-5	.	TRBV11-2	CASSLVDSQETQYF	TGTGCCAGCAGCCTGGTAGACAGCCAAGAGACCCAGTACTTC
15	.	TRBJ1-2	.	TRBV6-5	CASSYSYLVDYGYTF	TGTGCCAGCAGTTACTCCTATTTGGTGGACTATGGCTACACCTTC
16	TRBD1	TRBJ2-7	few	TRBV29-1	CSVAKTRDRALYEQYF	TGCAGCGTTGCAAAAACGAGAGACAGGGCTTTGTACGAGCAGTACTTC
14	TRBD1	TRBJ2-4	.	TRBV2	CASGTGVAKNIQYF	TGTGCCAGCGGGACAGGGGTAGCCAAAAACATTCAGTACTTC
17	TRBD2	TRBJ2-3	.	TRBV18	CASSPGLAGGPSDTQYF	TGTGCCAGCTCACCTGGACTAGCGGGGGGCCCGTCGGATACGCAGTATTTT
14	TRBD2	TRBJ2-2	.	TRBV5-6	CASSLKISGAELFF	TGTGCCAGCAGCTTAAAGATTAGCGGGGCTGAGCTGTTTTTT
15	.	TRBJ2-5	.	TRBV7-7	CASSLAGGMGETQYF	TGTGCCAGCAGCTTAGCGGGCGGGATGGGAGAGACCCAGTACTTC
13	.	TRBJ1-6	.	TRBV14	CASSQVGNSPLHF	TGTGCCAGCAGCCAAGTAGGCAATTCACCCCTCCACTTT
14	.	TRBJ1-2	.	TRBV2	CASSKYRDGYGYTF	TGTGCCAGCAGTAAATACAGGGATGGCTATGGCTACACCTTC
13	.	TRBJ2-3	.	TRBV29-1	CSVGQASTDTQYF	TGCAGCGTTGGGCAGGCCAGCACAGATACGCAGTATTTT
16	TRBD2	TRBJ2-7	.	TRBV4-1	CASSQGGGTRPYEQYF	TGCGCCAGCAGCCAAGGGGGAGGGACTCGCCCCTACGAGCAGTACTTC
18	TRBD2	TRBJ2-7	.	TRBV4-2	CASSQEGLAGGLSYEQYF	TGTGCCAGCAGCCAAGAAGGACTAGCGGGGGGGCTCTCCTACGAGCAGTACTTC
13	.	TRBJ1-2	.	TRBV27	CASSYGISGGYTF	TGTGCCAGCAGTTATGGGATCTCGGGTGGCTACACCTTC
13	.	TRBJ2-7	.	TRBV5-6	CASSPRTPYEQYF	TGTGCCAGCAGCCCCCGCACTCCCTACGAGCAGTACTTC
15	.	TRBJ2-7	once	TRBV5-1	CASSLITGRGYEQYF	TGCGCCAGCAGCTTGATAACAGGGAGAGGCTACGAGCAGTACTTC
11	.	TRBJ1-2	.	TRBV7-9	CASSPSEGYTF	TGTGCCAGCAGCCCTTCCGAGGGCTACACCTTC
17	.	TRBJ1-2	.	TRBV7-2	CASSTNAGTDPNYGYTF	TGTGCCAGCAGCACGAATGCCGGGACGGACCCTAACTATGGCTACACCTTC
14	.	TRBJ1-6	.	TRBV6-5	CASRTGTDNSPLHF	TGTGCCAGCAGGACCGGGACGGATAATTCACCCCTCCACTTT
14	.	TRBJ2-5	.	TRBV24-1	CATSDLEGEETQYF	TGTGCCACCAGTGATTTGGAGGGCGAAGAGACCCAGTACTTC
14	.	TRBJ1-1	.	TRBV13	CASSPAQMYSEAFF	TGTGCCAGCAGCCCTGCCCAGATGTACAGTGAAGCTTTCTTT
15	.	TRBJ2-7	once	TRBV5-1	CASRDPGTVSYEQYF	TGCGCCAGCAGGGACCCCGGGACGGTTTCCTACGAGCAGTACTTC
16	.	TRBJ2-1	.	TRBV5-4	CASSLGGDSSYNEQFF	TGTGCCAGCAGCTTGGGAGGGGACTCCTCCTACAATGAGCAGTTCTTC
13	.	TRBJ2-5	.	TRBV19	CASSRNRVETQYF	TGTGCCAGTAGTAGGAACAGGGTGGAGACCCAGTACTTC
16	.	TRBJ2-3	.	TRBV4-3	CASSGRIGGGTDTQYF	TGCGCCAGCAGTGGGAGGATCGGCGGCGGCACAGATACGCAGTATTTT
14	TRBD1	TRBJ2-5	.	TRBV5-3	CARSAGTGQETQYF	TGTGCCAGAAGCGCCGGGACAGGGCAAGAGACCCAGTACTTC
16	.	TRBJ2-7	.	TRBV7-9	CASSREQAESSYEQYF	TGTGCCAGCAGTCGAGAACAGGCGGAAAGCTCCTACGAGCAGTACTTC
15	.	TRBJ1-4	.	TRBV10-3	CATSSGGAHNEKLFF	TGTGCCACTTCTTCTGGTGGGGCTCATAATGAAAAACTGTTTTTT
14	TRBD1	TRBJ1-5	few	TRBV7-8	CASSSGQDNQPQHF	TGTGCCAGCAGCTCGGGACAGGACAATCAGCCCCAGCATTTT
14	TRBD2	TRBJ2-3	.	TRBV7-9	CASSPSGGPDTQYF	TGTGCCAGCAGCCCTAGCGGGGGGCCAGATACGCAGTATTTT
15	TRBD2	TRBJ2-1	.	TRBV4-1	CASSWTSGPYNEQFF	TGCGCCAGCAGCTGGACTAGCGGACCCTACAATGAGCAGTTCTTC
17	TRBD1	TRBJ1-2	.	TRBV6-1	CASSGPFGRGRNYGYTF	TGTGCCAGCAGTGGCCCCTTCGGCAGGGGGAGGAACTATGGCTACACCTTC
15	TRBD2	TRBJ2-3	once	TRBV6-5	CASSPAGGAADTQYF	TGTGCCAGCTCCCCGGCCGGGGGGGCAGCAGATACGCAGTATTTT
15	.	TRBJ1-3	.	TRBV5-6	CASSLWAVSGNTIYF	TGTGCCAGCAGCTTGTGGGCGGTCTCTGGAAACACCATATATTTT
14	.	TRBJ1-5	.	TRBV30	CAWSVGTSNQPQHF	TGTGCCTGGAGTGTAGGGACATCTAATCAGCCCCAGCATTTT
17	TRBD2	TRBJ2-2	.	TRBV30	CAWSRKLTSANTGELFF	TGTGCCTGGAGTCGCAAATTGACTAGCGCGAACACCGGGGAGCTGTTTTTT
16	.	TRBJ2-5	.	TRBV5-1	CASSLQGRVGVETQYF	TGCGCCAGCAGCTTGCAAGGCAGGGTGGGCGTGGAGACCCAGTACTTC
14	TRBD1	TRBJ1-1	once	TRBV3-1/TRBV3-2	CASSPRDRGTEAFF	TGTGCCAGCAGCCCCCGGGACAGGGGGACTGAAGCTTTCTTT
13	.	TRBJ1-1	.	TRBV10-2	CASREVMNTEAFF	TGCGCCAGCCGAGAGGTAATGAACACTGAAGCTTTCTTT
13	.	TRBJ2-1	.	TRBV18	CASSPGLNNEQFF	TGTGCCAGCTCACCGGGGTTGAACAATGAGCAGTTCTTC
15	.	TRBJ1-5	once	TRBV7-9	CASSLAGSSNQPQHF	TGTGCCAGCAGCTTAGCTGGTAGTAGCAATCAGCCCCAGCATTTT
14	.	TRBJ1-2	.	TRBV6-5	CASSYSGRGPGYTF	TGTGCCAGCAGTTACTCGGGCAGGGGACCTGGCTACACCTTC
15	.	TRBJ1-6	few	TRBV10-3	CAIREGHRSNSPLHF	TGTGCCATCAGAGAGGGACACCGAAGTAATTCACCCCTCCACTTT
16	.	TRBJ2-3	.	TRBV30	CAWSVGREKITDTQYF	TGTGCCTGGAGTGTGGGCAGGGAAAAGATCACAGATACGCAGTATTTT
11	.	TRBJ2-2	.	TRBV3-1/TRBV3-2	CASSQTGELFF	TGTGCCAGCAGCCAAACCGGGGAGCTGTTTTTT
13	.	TRBJ2-1	.	TRBV30	CAWNGGSYNEQFF	TGTGCCTGGAATGGGGGCTCCTACAATGAGCAGTTCTTC
13	.	TRBJ2-1	.	TRBV7-2	CASSYGAGNEQFF	TGTGCCAGCAGCTACGGGGCGGGCAATGAGCAGTTCTTC
18	.	TRBJ2-6	.	TRBV24-1	CATSDLKGGPSGANVLTF	TGTGCCACCAGTGATTTAAAGGGTGGCCCATCTGGGGCCAACGTCCTGACTTTC
16	.	TRBJ2-3	.	TRBV28	CASSLSTGRRTDTQYF	TGTGCCAGCAGTTTATCTACAGGGAGACGGACAGATACGCAGTATTTT